This TCR beta chain is drawn from a study of shared clonotypes between healthy human individuals. Overall study: The cohort had two women and a few men, ages 18 to 49. Researchers assigned three CD4 naive, three CD4 memory, two CD8 naive and one CD8 memory plate to each donor.

Overall study findings and caveats: Inspection by rarefaction showed sorted-subset sequencing to be incomplete despite large depth. Non-shared clonotypes were found to have lower generation probabilities than the clonotypes that were shared by all four of the sorted-subset donors.

For this clone: Its antigen is not identified.

Assay: immunoSEQ multiplex PCR; the TCRdb copy retains only in-frame clones and omits some. This table has nearly 2 million clones, approximately 94% appearing once. CDR3 length: 15 residues. V was clipped by 6 bases and J by 0 bases, with 14 bases between them. Per germline, CDR1 MNHEY and CDR2 SVGAGI. CD45RO negativity and positive selection for CCR7 defined naive CD8 cells, a population that excluded terminally differentiated effector memory CD45RA+ cells. This rearrangement joins TRBV6-5 to TRBJ1-1; D uncertain. The specimen was naive CD8+ T cells sorted from blood. This sequence originates from a man in his late teens or twenties in good health. CDR3 amino acids: CASSHRQAMNTEAFF. The CDR3 region has the DNA TGTGCCAGCAGCCACAGACAAGCCATGAACACTGAAGCTTTCTTT.